The 11 T cell receptor beta chains in this list originate from one sample, sequenced in a study of vaccination effects on CD4 cells after COVID-19. Which antigens these TCRs recognize remains unknown. Cultured cells yielded isolated CD4+ T cells after around 9 days. Sequencing used immunoSEQ multiplex PCR; TCRdb keeps in-frame clones, though not all of them. Among about 74,000 clones, roughly four fifths were seen once, and the ten largest hold approximately 2%. The specimen comprised CD4+ T cells from PBMCs cultured without peptide, sampled before COVID-19 vaccination. These receptors originate from a human donor who received a COVID-19 vaccine.

The CDR3 region is CASTPGGAGVNQPQHF. In DNA form, the CDR3 reads TGCGCCAGCACCCCAGGGGGGGCGGGGGTCAATCAGCCCCAGCATTTT. This chain joins TRBV4-1 and TRBJ1-5; 7 positions match TRBD1. CDR1 is MGHRA and CDR2 is YSYEKL in the germline V gene. The junction had 12 bases not matched to a gene; V was cut back by 7 bases and J by 3 bases. This CDR3 is built from 16 residues.

The genes are TRBV7-9 and TRBJ1-2, with D hard to call. V lost 4 bases and J 1 base, leaving 13 bases between the germline ends. Germline CDR1 reads SEHNR; CDR2 reads FQNEAQ (reference sequence). This CDR3 contains 15 residues. The CDR3 DNA follows: TGTGCCAGCAGCTCCCTGGGAGGCATTAACTATGGCTACACCTTC. Translated: CASSSLGGINYGYTF.

The chain is built from TRBV6-2 or TRBV6-3 and TRBJ1-2; D is unclear. V was clipped by 2 bases and J by 8 bases, with 9 bases between them. There are 12 residues in the CDR3. CDR1 is MNHEY and CDR2 is SVGEGT in the germline V gene. Here the CDR3 DNA reads TGTGCCAGCAGTTACGTGACCGTGGGCTACACCTTC. Amino acid sequence: CASSYVTVGYTF.

This sequence joins TRBV7-3 and TRBJ1-6; D gene ambiguous. Trimming left V 0 bases short and J 7 bases short, with 10 bases between. The germline V gene has CDR1 SGHTA and CDR2 FQGTGA. The CDR3 contains 15 residues. The CDR3 sequence: CASSLTHDSNSPLHF. As DNA, the CDR3 is TGTGCCAGCAGCTTAACGCATGATTCCAATTCACCCCTCCACTTT.

The V call is TRBV5-1, the J call TRBJ2-7; 10 bases are a match to TRBD1. With V trimmed by 4 bases and J by 2 bases, 3 bases remained unmatched. The germline CDR1 and CDR2 sequences are SGHRS and YFSETQ. The CDR3 is 14 amino acids. The CDR3 here is CASSPGQGAYEQYV. CDR3 in DNA: TGCGCCAGCAGCCCCGGACAGGGGGCCTACGAGCAGTACGTC.

This chain links TRBV11-3 with TRBJ2-2, with D possibly called TRBD1 or TRBD2 (5 bases each). Germline CDR1 and CDR2: SGHNT and YENEEA. The V and J ends lost 4 bases and 4 bases respectively, with 13 bases between them. There are 15 residues in the CDR3. The CDR3 region is CASSSRGDGTGELFF. The DNA of the CDR3 is TGTGCCAGCAGCTCCCGTGGGGACGGCACCGGGGAGCTGTTTTTT.

This clone was observed a single time. The chain joins TRBV19 to TRBJ1-1, with D possibly matching TRBD1 (5 bases). The CDR3 spans 15 residues. Germline CDR1 is LNHDA and CDR2 is SQIVND (reference sequence). Trimming took 3 bases from V and 4 from J, leaving 15 bases between them. Here the CDR3 DNA reads TGTGCCAGTAGTATTGGAAACCCTAGGGGCACTGAAGCTTTCTTT. This sequence encodes CASSIGNPRGTEAFF.

This clone was observed a single time. V usage is TRBV15 and J usage is TRBJ2-1; weak D call: TRBD2 (7 bases). V dropped 8 bases and J dropped 0 bases, with 14 bases sitting between them. The CDR3 sequence is 15 residues long. The V gene's germline CDR1 is LNHNV and CDR2 YYDKDF (reference sequence). The chain's CDR3 is CATGGGLSSYNEQFF. DNA of the CDR3: TGTGCCACCGGGGGGGGCCTAAGCTCCTACAATGAGCAGTTCTTC. Full variable domain (outside the CDR3, taken from reference TRBV15 and TRBJ2-1): DAMVIQNPRYQVTQFGKPVTLSCSQTLNHNVMYWYQQKSSQAPKLLFHYYDKDFNNEADTPDNFQSRRPNTSFCFLDIRSPGLGDTAMYLCATGGGLSSYNEQFFGPGTRLTVL.

V and J are TRBV29-1 and TRBJ1-1, with 9 bases fitting TRBD1. The germline gives CDR1 SQVTM, CDR2 ANQGSEA. V dropped 5 bases and J dropped 0; count of bases not matched to a gene: 16. CDR3 length equals 18 residues. The CDR3 DNA reads TGCAGCGTTCGCAACAAACTTTCGGGACAGGGAATGAACACTGAAGCTTTCTTT. It codes for CSVRNKLSGQGMNTEAFF.

V gene TRBV18 combines with J gene TRBJ2-7, with 7 bases aligning to TRBD1. V lost 4 bases and J lost 4; bases outside the gene matches: 7. Looked up from germline, CDR1 is KGHSH and CDR2 is LQKENI. The length of the CDR3 is 14 residues. The CDR3 sequence is CASSLRTGGYEQYV. The CDR3 nucleotides read TGTGCCAGCTCACTACGGACAGGAGGATACGAGCAGTACGTC.

The chain links TRBV2 to TRBJ1-1; perhaps TRBD1 as D (5 bases). The CDR3 is 13 residues long. V was pared by 11 bases and J by 0 bases, with 13 bases between. Germline lookup yields CDR1 SNHLY and CDR2 FYNNEI. CDR3 sequence reads: CAGKTEMNTEAFF. The CDR3 DNA is TGTGCCGGGAAGACAGAAATGAACACTGAAGCTTTCTTT.